This passage covers 24 T cell receptor beta chains from one sample sequenced in a study of shared clonotypes between healthy human individuals. Sequenced by immunoSEQ multiplex PCR; TCRdb stores in-frame clones only, minus some. This sample has around 1.9 million clones; around 93% occur once, and the top ten carry 1.5% to 2%. Naive CD8 populations comprised CD45RO-negative cells positively selected for CCR7, excluding terminally differentiated effector memory CD45RA+ cells. Sequenced material: naive CD8+ T cells from PBMCs. Receptors were obtained from a man between 18 and 35 years old in good health. Some clones in this sample may be carry-over from other donors' samples.

There are a few counts of this clone. The rearrangement joins TRBV6-6 to TRBJ2-7; D is ambiguous. The CDR3 has 13 amino acids. The V and J ends lost 5 bases and 3 bases respectively, with 11 bases between them. Germline V lookup: CDR1 MNHNY, CDR2 SVGAGI (reference sequence). The CDR3 reads CASSTQQYYEQYF. The CDR3 DNA is TGTGCCAGCAGTACACAACAATACTACGAGCAGTACTTC.

V usage is TRBV5-6 and J usage is TRBJ2-7, with 8 nucleotides matching TRBD1. Per germline, CDR1 SGHDT and CDR2 YYEEEE. V shed 3 bases and J 2 bases; nucleotides not matched to a gene: 4. The CDR3 sequence is 14 residues long. CDR3 sequence (DNA): TGTGCCAGCAGCTCGGACAGGGACCCCTACGAGCAGTACTTC. Translation gives CASSSDRDPYEQYF.

This clone has only one observation. J is TRBJ1-2 and V is TRBV5-1; D ambiguous. The V end was cut by 4 bases, the J end by 5 bases, with 15 bases between. The CDR3 totals 14 residues. Germline CDR1 and CDR2: SGHRS and YFSETQ. The CDR3 nucleotides are TGCGCCAGCAGCCTGTATCCGGGTATTTATGGCTACACCTTC. Translation gives CASSLYPGIYGYTF.

This chain connects TRBV7-9 to TRBJ2-4; 14 nucleotides line up with TRBD2. CDR3 length: 18 residues. The ends lost 4 bases at V and 3 bases at J; junction bases unmatched: 8. Germline V gene lookup returns CDR1 SEHNR and CDR2 FQNEAQ (reference sequence). In DNA, the CDR3 is TGTGCCAGCAGCTCGGGACTAGCGGGAGAATCGGGCAAAAACATTCAGTACTTC. Encoded protein: CASSSGLAGESGKNIQYF.

The chain uses TRBV27 and TRBJ2-3; either TRBD1 or TRBD2 may supply D (5 bases each). Germline values: CDR1 MNHEY, CDR2 SMNVEV (reference sequence). CDR3 length: 14 residues. V lost 6 bases to trimming and J lost 4 bases, with 14 bases between them. Here the CDR3 DNA reads TGTGCCAGCAGGCTACGGGGCAGTTCAGATACGCAGTATTTT. Its translation is CASRLRGSSDTQYF.

V usage is TRBV27 and J usage is TRBJ2-7; D tentatively fits TRBD1 or TRBD2 (5 bases each). Germline CDR1 MNHEY, CDR2 SMNVEV (reference sequence). The V end was cut by 1 base, the J end by 0 bases, with 10 bases between. The CDR3 covers 15 residues. CDR3 sequence: CASSLYWDLSYEQYF. For the CDR3, the DNA is TGTGCCAGCAGTTTATACTGGGACCTCTCCTACGAGCAGTACTTC.

A remark on this clone: This specimen includes other DNA sequences encoding the same CDR3. The chain employs TRBV27 and TRBJ1-5; D ambiguous. The V gene's germline CDR1 is MNHEY and CDR2 SMNVEV (reference sequence). The CDR3 covers 13 residues. V dropped 0 bases and J dropped 3 bases, with 3 bases sitting between them. The CDR3 region is CASSLSDNQPQHF. The CDR3 DNA follows: TGTGCCAGCAGTTTATCGGACAATCAGCCCCAGCATTTT.

The chain recombines TRBV6-5 with TRBJ2-2, with D tentatively TRBD1 (6 bases). The germline CDR1 and CDR2 sequences are MNHEY and SVGAGI. Trimming removed 8 bases from V and 8 bases from J, with 21 bases in between. The CDR3 is made up of 15 amino acids. CDR3 coding DNA: TGTGCCAGCCTTATTTCTTCGAGGGGGAAGGGGGAGCTGTTTTTT. This sequence encodes CASLISSRGKGELFF.

A single count supports this clone. The sample holds other DNA sequences that translate to the same CDR3. The chain has TRBV11-2 and TRBJ2-3, with unresolved D. From germline, CDR1 is SGHAT and CDR2 FQNNGV. V was shortened by 1 base and J by 4 bases, with 3 bases between the two germline ends. The CDR3 totals 12 residues. This chain's CDR3 is CASSLASDTQYF. The DNA of the CDR3 is TGTGCCAGCAGCTTAGCGTCAGATACGCAGTATTTT.

V usage is TRBV11-2 and J usage is TRBJ2-1; maybe TRBD1 (6 bases). V lost 4 bases, J lost 12 bases, and 19 bases lay in between. This CDR3 region has 14 residues. Germline lookup yields CDR1 SGHAT and CDR2 FQNNGV. CDR3 DNA: TGTGCCAGCAGCTCGTGGGGGCAGATTTATGGGCAGTTCTTC. As protein: CASSSWGQIYGQFF.

This chain links TRBV19 with TRBJ1-5, with D unresolved. The ends were cut back, 7 bases at V and 1 base at J, with 5 bases in the middle. Germline values: CDR1 LNHDA, CDR2 SQIVND (reference sequence). There are 12 residues in the CDR3. The CDR3: CASTWSNQPQHF. CDR3 sequence (DNA): TGTGCCAGTACTTGGAGCAATCAGCCCCAGCATTTT.

V and J are TRBV4-1 and TRBJ2-7; TRBD2 aligns across 8 bases. This CDR3 is built from 17 residues. The junction had 12 bases not matched to a gene; V was cut back by 1 base and J by 4 bases. Germline loops: CDR1 MGHRA, CDR2 YSYEKL. The CDR3 bases are TGCGCCAGCAGCCAAGGGGGTCCGGTTAGCGGGACATACGAGCAGTACTTC. This translates into CASSQGGPVSGTYEQYF.

The chain couples TRBV28 to TRBJ2-3, with 8 bases lining up with TRBD2. The V segment lost 10 bases and the J segment 4 bases; nucleotides outside the gene matches: 16. Germline lookup yields CDR1 MDHEN and CDR2 SYDVKM. The CDR3 length is 16 residues. In nucleotides, the CDR3 is TGTGCCACCTTACTTAGAGCGGGAGAGATGGCAGATACGCAGTATTTT. Translating gives CATLLRAGEMADTQYF.

The V and J genes are TRBV9 and TRBJ2-1, with 9 bases lining up with TRBD2. Germline CDR1 reads SGDLS; CDR2 reads YYNGEE. The CDR3 loop spans 15 amino acids. With 4 bases clipped from V and 4 bases from J, the junction kept 6 bases outside the gene matches. CDR3 coding DNA: TGTGCCAGCAGCCCCCTAGCGGGGCTTTACAATGAGCAGTTCTTC. Translated, it gives CASSPLAGLYNEQFF.

The gene calls are TRBV28 and TRBJ1-2; tentatively, D is TRBD1 (6 bases). V lost 1 base and J lost 3, with 18 bases in between. The CDR3 has 17 residues. CDR1 and CDR2 (germline): MDHEN, SYDVKM. CDR3 in amino acids: CASSLFLQGRGDYGYTF. The CDR3 DNA reads TGTGCCAGCAGTTTATTCCTCCAGGGGAGGGGAGACTATGGCTACACCTTC.

About this clone itself: The identical CDR3 is also encoded by other nucleotide sequences in the sample. The genes are TRBV27 and TRBJ1-2, with D unresolved. The germline CDR1 and CDR2 sequences are MNHEY and SMNVEV (reference sequence). The CDR3 extends over 14 amino acids. Deletions cut 0 bases from V and 3 bases from J, with 8 bases between. Here the CDR3 reads CASSLSRGDYGYTF. The CDR3 coding sequence is TGTGCCAGCAGTTTATCACGGGGTGACTATGGCTACACCTTC.

The V call is TRBV2, the J call TRBJ1-3; 8 bases are a match to TRBD1. This CDR3 region has 18 residues. Germline-derived CDR1 and CDR2 are SNHLY and FYNNEI. V was pared by 5 bases and J by 8 bases, with 20 bases of the junction left unmatched. For the CDR3, the DNA is TGTGCCAGCAGTCAAGGACAGGGTCGGGAACGCTGGACGGACACCATATATTTT. This sequence encodes CASSQGQGRERWTDTIYF.

The rearrangement joins TRBV9 to TRBJ1-2, with D possibly being TRBD1 (6 bases). This CDR3 has 21 residues. The ends were cut back, 5 bases at V and 0 bases at J, with 32 bases in the middle. Germline V gene sequence: CDR1 SGDLS, CDR2 YYNGEE. In DNA form, the CDR3 reads TGTGCCAGCAGGGAAGCTCCCGGACAGCAGCCAAACCTTCGAGCTAACTATGGCTACACCTTC. It encodes CASREAPGQQPNLRANYGYTF. The full variable domain, in which reference TRBV9 and TRBJ1-2 provide the parts outside the CDR3, is DSGVTQTPKHLITATGQRVTLRCSPRSGDLSVYWYQQSLDQGLQFLIQYYNGEERAKGNILERFSAQQFPDLHSELNLSSLELGDSALYFCASREAPGQQPNLRANYGYTFGSGTRLTVV.

The rearrangement uses TRBV11-2 and TRBJ2-1, with a tentative D call TRBD2 (5 bases). The CDR3 is 14 amino acids. The germline gives CDR1 SGHAT, CDR2 FQNNGV. Trimming stripped 5 bases from V and 9 bases from J, with 17 bases between. CDR3 sequence (DNA): TGTGCCAGCAGCCCGGAGGTCCCTTGGGGTGAGCAGTTCTTC. Residues: CASSPEVPWGEQFF.

V usage is TRBV10-3 and J usage is TRBJ1-5, with D possibly being TRBD1 (5 bases). The length of the CDR3 is 14 residues. Between the trimmed V and J ends, which lost 4 bases and 8 bases, there was a span of 15 bases. CDR1 is ENHRY, CDR2 SYGVKD, per germline. In DNA form, the CDR3 reads TGTGCCATCAGTGTGAGTGGGGGAATCGAGCCCCAGCATTTT. It translates to CAISVSGGIEPQHF.

This clone was observed once. The chain employs TRBV27 and TRBJ2-1; 8 nucleotides align to TRBD2. V lost 5 bases and J lost 4; bases outside the gene matches: 13. The CDR3 contains 17 residues. Germline CDR1 and CDR2: MNHEY and SMNVEV (reference sequence). The chain's CDR3 is CASSSTPLAGPYNEQFF. CDR3 nucleotide sequence: TGTGCCAGCAGTAGCACCCCTTTAGCGGGACCTTACAATGAGCAGTTCTTC.

This clone was picked up one time. V gene TRBV7-9 combines with J gene TRBJ2-1, with 7 bases matching TRBD1. In germline, CDR1 is SEHNR, CDR2 FQNEAQ (reference sequence). The CDR3 runs to 15 residues. V shed 4 bases, J shed 2 bases, and the junction held 5 bases outside the gene matches. CDR3 amino acids: CASSSDRAPYNEQFF. The CDR3 nucleotides read TGTGCCAGCAGCTCTGACAGGGCTCCCTACAATGAGCAGTTCTTC.

This clone has a handful of counts. V gene TRBV6-4 combines with J gene TRBJ1-5, with D uncertain. The germline gives CDR1 MRHNA, CDR2 SNTAGT. This CDR3 has 12 residues. V was shortened by 6 bases and J by 5 bases, with 8 bases between the two germline ends. CDR3 sequence: CASSHVDQPQHF. CDR3 bases: TGTGCCAGCAGCCACGTCGATCAGCCCCAGCATTTT.

In this sample, this clone turned up once. V gene TRBV28 combines with J gene TRBJ2-5, with D perhaps TRBD1 (6 bases). There are 15 residues in the CDR3. V gave up 6 bases and J gave up 5 bases, with 19 bases separating them. Germline CDR1 reads MDHEN; CDR2 reads SYDVKM. The CDR3 sequence is CASSAAGVGEETQYF. Written as DNA, the CDR3 is TGTGCCAGCAGCGCGGCAGGGGTTGGTGAGGAGACCCAGTACTTC.